The text below deals with one T cell receptor (beta chain). What it binds is unknown. At the time of sampling, donors were nominally healthy, though unrecorded immune exposures were likely. These data belong to a study of cytomegalovirus exposure and HLA in healthy donors. Study summary: Roughly 180 million T cells yielded 100 million to 130 million unique TCR beta sequences, as an earlier analysis found.

PCR primers comprised 60 Vbeta and 13 Jbeta primers. The repertoire was sequenced with immunoSEQ multiplex PCR; TCRdb's copy has only in-frame clones and lacks some. The sample lists approximately 150,000 clones, roughly 81% occurring once. Study observations and caveats: For most TCR beta V segments, an earlier analysis put the productive rate at about 87% or about 30% of the time. The study labeled more than 150 TCR beta chains cytomegalovirus-associated.

Sequencing was performed on PBMCs. This sequence originates from a girl between 10 and 17 years old in good health and CMV-seropositive.

The DNA of the CDR3 is TGTGCCTGGAGTGTCAGTGCTGAAGCTTTCTTT. Encoded protein: CAWSVSAEAFF. V and J are TRBV30 and TRBJ1-1; D gene uncertain. Germline CDR1 GTSNPN, CDR2 SVGIG (reference sequence). V was shortened by 0 bases and J by 6 bases, with 5 bases between the two germline ends. The CDR3 consists of 11 residues.